Listed here is a single T cell receptor (beta chain). Its antigen remains unknown. These data are taken from a study of cytomegalovirus exposure and HLA in healthy donors. Study-level points and caveats: The tendency of first-cohort TCR clusters to co-occur in the roughly 130 validation repertoires was the finding of a later analysis.

Sequencing was performed with immunoSEQ multiplex PCR; in TCRdb, only in-frame clones are kept and a portion is missing. The sample yields roughly 48,000 clones, 94% seen once. The germline V and J ends were trimmed by 7 bases and 3 bases, with 12 bases remaining between them. The CDR3 has 14 residues. Germline loops: CDR1 SGHAT, CDR2 FQNNGV. V usage is TRBV11-2 and J usage is TRBJ2-2; TRBD2 is a possible D gene (5 bases). The specimen sequenced was PBMCs. This receptor was identified in a woman aged 18-29 years in good health and CMV-seropositive. The CDR3 is CASKRGLDTGELFF. CDR3 nucleotides: TGTGCCAGCAAGCGCGGACTGGACACCGGGGAGCTGTTTTTT.